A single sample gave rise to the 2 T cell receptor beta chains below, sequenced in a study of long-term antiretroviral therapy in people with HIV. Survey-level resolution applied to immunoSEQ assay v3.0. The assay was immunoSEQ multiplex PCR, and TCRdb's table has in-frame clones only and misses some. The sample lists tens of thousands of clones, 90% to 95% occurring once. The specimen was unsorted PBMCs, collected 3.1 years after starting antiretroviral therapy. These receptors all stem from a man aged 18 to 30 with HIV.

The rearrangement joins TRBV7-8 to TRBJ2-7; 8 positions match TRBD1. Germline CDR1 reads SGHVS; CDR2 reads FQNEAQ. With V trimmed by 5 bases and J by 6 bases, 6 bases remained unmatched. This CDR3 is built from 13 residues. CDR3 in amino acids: CASSQGALSEQYF. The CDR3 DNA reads TGTGCCAGCAGCCAGGGGGCCCTCTCCGAGCAGTACTTC.

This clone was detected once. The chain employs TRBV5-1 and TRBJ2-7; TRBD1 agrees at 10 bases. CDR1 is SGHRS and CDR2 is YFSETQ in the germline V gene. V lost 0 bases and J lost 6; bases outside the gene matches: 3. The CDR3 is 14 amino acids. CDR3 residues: CASSLGDRGGEQYF. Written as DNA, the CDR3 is TGCGCCAGCAGCTTGGGGGACAGGGGAGGCGAGCAGTACTTC.